The entry that follows covers one TCR beta chain sequence. Its antigen remains undetermined. Within one base of it there is no much larger clone, and no base qualities were kept. The data were taken from a study of CD8 T cells in Susac syndrome (dated by TCRdb to the late 2010s). As for the study more broadly: Of the Susac syndrome patients who were sequenced, fewer than ten were in clinical remission while 5 or 6 had clinically active disease. At blood withdrawal, Susac syndrome patients were therapy-naive, treated with corticosteroids (with IVIg additionally given to some), or treated with IVIg alone. Whether CD8+ T cell activation and differentiation in Susac syndrome was antigen driven was tested using repertoire sequencing. Clonality of the CD8+ T cell repertoire was compared between eleven to twelve healthy donors, roughly 14 Susac syndrome patients and roughly 16 multiple sclerosis patients. Overall results and qualifications from the work: In the total CD8+ and CD8+ TEMRA repertoires, 15 to 20 and five Susac-specific public clones, respectively, were identified. The TCR sequencing and HLA analysis was acknowledged to have included a relatively small number of individuals. Clonal expansion was seen in Susac syndrome CD8+ repertoires, peaking in CD8+ TEMRA cells and being greater in clinically active patients than in remitting ones.

RNA was extracted using the RNeasy kit, and about 0.45 to 1 microgram was reverse transcribed with random hexamers. The immunoSEQ multiplex PCR assay, which covers 54 Vbeta and 13 Jbeta segments, was used to amplify TCR beta CDR3 regions. Bias from PCR amplification was corrected by using a synthetic template baseline for primer optimization and for computational correction. The authors' pipeline ran thus. Reads were annotated to V, D and J genes per IMGT and analyzed with immunoSEQ Analyzer, keeping only productive sequences. Clonality was calculated as one minus the Shannon entropy normalized by log2 of the number of productive unique sequences. For each patient and control, public and private clones were evaluated within the 100 most prevalent clones. Clones were defined as Susac-specific when absent from the healthy and MS cohorts, from approximately 970 published viral clones and from other ImmuneACCESS disease sequences. In TCRdb, the public reads were trimmed at Q25 with fastp and aligned with MiXCR, with productive beta chains retained. Identical CDR3 proteins give one entry, which carries the most common genes and DNA. The V and J calls come from TCRdb's annotation, not from the publication. The sample table holds about 90,000 distinct CDR3 sequences, of which roughly 95% were seen once. The leading ten clones occupy about 0.65% of the sample.

Including the terminal cysteine and phenylalanine, the CDR3 comprises 14 residues. The DNA shown is the 42-base CDR3, in frame from base 1. V loses 4 bases of germline sequence and J loses 1 base, and the interval between the two ends is 11 bases. The germline V gene specifies SGHDT as CDR1 and YYEEEE as CDR2. Peripheral blood CD8+ and CD4+ T cells from healthy donors, Susac syndrome patients and multiple sclerosis patients were profiled using high-throughput TCR beta sequencing. The Susac syndrome patients fulfilled recently defined diagnostic criteria for either definite or probable disease. Bulk CD8+ and CD4+ T cells were purified by magnetic negative isolation, whereas CD8+ TEMRA cells were enriched by FACS. Blood was collected in EDTA tubes and processed within 24 hours, with PBMCs isolated through density gradient centrifugation. PBMCs intended for TCR sequencing were cryopreserved in liquid nitrogen and thawed later in a water bath at 37 degrees C. Purity of sorted or isolated CD4+, CD8+ and CD8+ TEMRA cells was at least 90%.

The receptor comes from a human donor with Susac syndrome. Source material: CD8+ T cells from PBMCs. The chain employs TRBV5-6 and TRBJ1-2; TRBD1 could be the D gene, as 5 bases match. The CDR3 region: CASSTDTLNYGYTF. In nucleotides, the sequence is TGTGCCAGCAGCACGGACACCCTTAACTATGGCTACACCTTC.